A selection of T cell receptor beta chains follows, all from one sample in a study of T-cell memory formation after mild COVID-19. TCRdb re-derived calls from the 5' RACE reads in MiXCR, one entry per CDR3 protein. Seen here are approximately 480,000 distinct CDR3 sequences, 15% to 20% observed once, and the top ten hold approximately 13%. Sequencing used PBMCs or a T cell subset sorted from them (not recorded which). All receptors derive from an adult woman who had mild COVID-19 (a few samples of this study predate the infection). Cell type and time point are not known. The CDR3 runs from the conserved cysteine through the conserved F or W. D genes are given only for firm matches. The listing skips clone size in some rows; elsewhere it reads once, few, many or a size class.

v_gene,j_gene,abundance,d_gene,CDR3nt,CDR3aa
TRBV29-1,TRBJ2-1,few,TRBD2,TGCAGCGGGGGAAGGAGACTAGCTGAAGTAAATGAGCAGTTCTTC,CSGGRRLAEVNEQFF
TRBV9,TRBJ1-1,-,-,TGTGCCAGCAGCGTAGGAGGGGGAAGTTGGATGAACACTGAAGCTTTCTTT,CASSVGGGSWMNTEAFF
TRBV6-1,TRBJ2-3,-,TRBD1,TGTGCCAGCAGACACAGGGGGAAAACAGATACGCAGTATTTT,CASRHRGKTDTQYF
TRBV7-2,TRBJ2-7,few,TRBD2,TGTGCCAGCAGCCCATCGGGGGGGGTTCCGGACGAGCAGTACTTC,CASSPSGGVPDEQYF
TRBV11-2,TRBJ2-1,-,-,TGTGCCAGCAGCTTAGGGGTGGCACAGTTCTTC,CASSLGVAQFF
TRBV12-3/TRBV12-4,TRBJ2-7,-,-,TGTGCCAGCAGTTCGGGAGTCAGGGACGAGCAGTACTTC,CASSSGVRDEQYF
TRBV9,TRBJ2-1,few,TRBD2,TGTGCCAGCAGCCCCTACGCGGGGGGCCGTCTCAATGAGCAGTTCTTC,CASSPYAGGRLNEQFF
TRBV28,TRBJ2-7,many,TRBD2,TGTGCCAGCAGTCAGGCCGGGACTAGCGGAACCCCGAGAAACTACGAGCAGTACTTC,CASSQAGTSGTPRNYEQYF
TRBV10-3,TRBJ1-1,-,-,TGTGCCATCAGTGAGTCAGGAAGCAGGGAGGCTTTCTTT,CAISESGSREAFF
TRBV24-1,TRBJ2-5,-,TRBD1,TGTGCCACCAGTGATAGAGCGGACAGGGAGAGGACCTGGGTCGAACAAGAGACCCAGTACTTC,CATSDRADRERTWVEQETQYF
TRBV25-1,TRBJ2-1,many,TRBD2,TGTGCCAGCAGTGGCCCAAGGACTAGCGGGAGGGAATCCTACAATGAGCAGTTCTTC,CASSGPRTSGRESYNEQFF
TRBV6-1,TRBJ1-2,-,TRBD1,TGTGCCAGCAGTCCAAGGGACAGGGGACATGGCTACACCTTC,CASSPRDRGHGYTF